The source of this T cell receptor (beta chain) is a study of blood T cells in healthy people across ages (dated by TCRdb to the mid-2010s). About the full investigation: Template switching captured roughly one uniquely barcoded TCR beta cDNA molecule per two T cells in model experiments. The study measured age-related changes in TCR beta repertoire diversity using deep sequencing normalized with unique cDNA molecular identifiers. Four age groups were formed from the donors: young (average approximately 15 years), middle-aged (around 37), aged (roughly 56) and long-lived (roughly 81). To avoid experimental bias, donors of different ages were randomly spread across the sequencing lanes. Using the same blood draw, the study looked at two additional independent replicas of 1 million unique cDNA reads for two donors, one aged 18 to 30 and the other aged 80 or older.

The approximately 39 donors, aged about 6 to 100 years, were systemically healthy Caucasian individuals from Russia. About 9.8 milliliters of peripheral blood were drawn from each donor into EDTA-treated Vacutainer tubes. Ficoll-Paque density-gradient centrifugation was used to isolate PBMCs, with at least 6 million per sample. Trizol reagent was used to extract total RNA from PBMCs, with at least 6 micrograms per sample. For every donor, flow cytometry on a PBMC aliquot measured the percentage of naive CD45RAhigh/CD27high T cells. The research as a whole found: Observed TCR beta diversity per million T cells fell roughly linearly with age, and a significant reduction was already apparent by age around 44. Estimates of total diversity based on one million sequenced T cells were regarded as lower bounds and as underestimates. Compared with the aged group, the long-lived group had more naive CD4+ T cells, fewer expanded clones and increased TCR diversity, suggesting age selection. Since profiling was done on bulk unsorted PBMCs, naive and antigen-experienced compartments could not be conclusively compared. Donor CMV infection status was unknown, potentially confounding age-related changes in expanded clonotypes. The percentage of naive T cells measured by flow cytometry correlated strongly with observed TCR beta diversity.

As regards this clonotype: The antigen it binds to is not known. No qualities accompany the bases; no much larger clone lies one base away.

Library preparation was by 5' RACE. TCRdb records Illumina HiSeq 2500 as the sequencer. The second PCR ran for about 6 to 12 cycles and used a J-beta primer mix along with a sample-barcoded 5' primer. A unique molecular identifier was introduced onto each TCR beta cDNA molecule by a template-switch 5' adaptor carrying 12 random nucleotides. At least 2.5 million CDR3-containing paired-end reads were obtained from each sample. First-strand cDNA synthesis was performed from all RNA using the Mint cDNA synthesis kit, with priming by a TRBC-specific oligonucleotide. After uracil-DNA glycosylase treatment, a first 18-cycle PCR used universal primers M1SS and BC2_uni_R on all cDNA. As for how the authors treated the data: For normalization, 1 million high-quality reads, each with a distinct molecular identifier, were randomly selected from each sample. Instead of being binned into consensus sequences, reads with shared molecular identifiers were discarded. CDR3 identification, clonotype clustering and error correction used MiTCR with a Q25 quality threshold and the strictest error-elimination algorithm. Lower-bound total TCR beta diversity was estimated with a nonparametric unseen species model using Euler transformation. TCRdb itself trimmed the public reads at Q25 with fastp, ran MiXCR and retained productive beta chains. When rows share a CDR3 protein, they turn into one entry using the most common DNA and genes. In this record, the V and J calls reflect TCRdb's handling and not the investigators' own analysis. Within this sample are about 580,000 distinct CDR3 sequences, with 45% to 55% of them counted one time only. The top ten hold about 26% of the sample.

Sample: blood. The sequence came from an elderly man in good health.

The DNA sequence reads TGTGCCAGCAGAAATTCCCCTTTGACTAGCGGGAGGGGCACAGATACGCAGTATTTT. This yields the protein CASRNSPLTSGRGTDTQYF. The sequence joins TRBV28 to TRBJ2-3, and 14 junction bases match TRBD2. Taken from the germline V gene, the CDR1 and CDR2 loops are MDHEN and SYDVKM. Counted from cysteine to phenylalanine, this CDR3 has 19 amino acids. Only CDR3 DNA remains: 57 bases, in frame from the first base. Ends trimmed: V by 6 bases, J by 1 base; bases unmatched to a gene: 12.